These 28 T cell receptor beta chains originate from one sample sequenced in a study of cytomegalovirus exposure and HLA in healthy donors. PCR amplification relied on 60 Vbeta primers (plus 13 Jbeta primers). The assay was immunoSEQ multiplex PCR, and TCRdb's table has in-frame clones only and misses some. In all, the sample yields some 130,000 clones. Source material: PBMCs. The source of these receptors is a man between 18 and 29 years old in good health and CMV-seronegative.

V gene TRBV7-2 combines with J gene TRBJ2-7, with TRBD1 as a possible D gene (5 bases). This CDR3 has 14 amino acids. Trimming left V 1 base short and J 3 bases short, with 10 bases between. Germline-derived CDR1 and CDR2 are SGHTA and FQGNSA. In nucleotides, the CDR3 is TGTGCCAGCAGCTTAGAGGGGTCTGTCTACGAGCAGTACTTC. This gives the protein CASSLEGSVYEQYF.

The chain employs TRBV2 and TRBJ1-1; 7 bases are a match to TRBD1. CDR3 length: 17 amino acids. CDR1 and CDR2 from the germline V gene are SNHLY and FYNNEI. V lost 6 bases and J lost 1; bases outside the gene matches: 14. Here the CDR3 reads CASRTGHNRRGNTEAFF. The CDR3 DNA reads TGTGCCAGCAGGACAGGGCACAACCGGAGAGGGAACACTGAAGCTTTCTTT.

This chain connects TRBV5-6 to TRBJ2-3; D might be TRBD1 (5 bases). The CDR3 sequence is 16 residues long. The germline V gene encodes CDR1 SGHDT and CDR2 YYEEEE. Trimming took 4 bases from V and 2 from J, leaving 17 bases between them. The CDR3 loop reads CASSPQGVRTTDTQYF. DNA of the CDR3: TGTGCCAGCAGCCCGCAAGGGGTACGAACCACAGATACGCAGTATTTT.

The chain combines TRBV9 with TRBJ1-2, with TRBD1 matching over 8 bases. Germline V gene lookup returns CDR1 SGDLS and CDR2 YYNGEE. The J segment lost 8 bases and the V segment lost 4 bases, leaving 10 bases of the junction unmatched. The CDR3 is 14 amino acids. The CDR3 region is CASSLRMTGVGYTF. Here the CDR3 DNA reads TGTGCCAGCAGCTTGCGAATGACAGGGGTGGGCTACACCTTC.

The chain recombines TRBV9 with TRBJ1-3; TRBD1 matches 8 bases. With V trimmed by 0 bases and J by 8 bases, 7 bases remained unmatched. The CDR3 spans 15 residues. Germline V lookup: CDR1 SGDLS, CDR2 YYNGEE. The chain's CDR3 is CASSVDGRGQDTIYF. CDR3 in DNA: TGTGCCAGCAGCGTAGATGGCAGGGGGCAGGACACCATATATTTT.

The chain has TRBV29-1 and TRBJ2-5; 12 bases align to TRBD2. Germline lookup yields CDR1 SQVTM and CDR2 ANQGSEA. The CDR3 has 13 residues. The ends lost 8 bases at V and 6 bases at J; junction bases unmatched: 7. The CDR3 DNA sequence: TGCAGCTTCGGGACTAGCGGGTTAAAGACCCAGTACTTC. Its protein product is CSFGTSGLKTQYF.

The CDR3, as DNA: TGTGCCAGCTCACCAACGGGACAGGCCACTGAAGCTTTCTTT. Its protein is CASSPTGQATEAFF. The chain links TRBV18 to TRBJ1-1; 8 nucleotides line up with TRBD1. The CDR3 runs to 14 residues. The J segment lost 4 bases and the V segment lost 2 bases, leaving 3 bases of the junction unmatched. CDR1 is KGHSH and CDR2 is LQKENI in the germline V gene.

The V gene is TRBV30, the J gene TRBJ2-2, with TRBD1 matching 8 bases. This CDR3 region has 19 residues. The trim removed 5 bases at V and 1 base at J, leaving 18 bases unmatched. The germline CDR1 and CDR2 sequences are GTSNPN and SVGIG (reference sequence). Here the CDR3 DNA reads TGTGCCTGGTACGGACAGGGACGCGATCCCCGTAAGAACACCGGGGAGCTGTTTTTT. It yields the protein CAWYGQGRDPRKNTGELFF.

The chain is built from TRBV27 and TRBJ2-2; D may be TRBD2 (5 bases). From germline, CDR1 is MNHEY and CDR2 SMNVEV (reference sequence). The CDR3 spans 14 residues. The germline V and J ends were trimmed by 5 bases and 5 bases, with 12 bases remaining between them. The chain's CDR3 is CASSRRRVTGELFF. The DNA of the CDR3 is TGTGCCAGCAGTAGGCGGCGGGTAACCGGGGAGCTGTTTTTT.

Regarding this clone: Relative to the germline gene, one junction end is altered; a read error may explain this. The chain couples TRBV7-2 to TRBJ2-7; TRBD2 aligns across 7 bases. CDR1 is SGHTA, CDR2 FQGNSA, per germline. The CDR3 contains 14 residues. CDR3 in DNA: TGTGCCAGCAGCCAAGGACTAGATGGCCGCGAGCATTACTTC. It is translated as CASSQGLDGREHYF.

This chain joins TRBV9 and TRBJ2-7; no firm D call. This CDR3 is 14 amino acids long. Germline assignment: CDR1 SGDLS and CDR2 YYNGEE. V was trimmed by 3 bases and J by 1 base, leaving 11 bases between them. The CDR3 here is CASSGGLSSYEQYF. Written as DNA, the CDR3 is TGTGCCAGCAGCGGAGGATTAAGTTCCTACGAGCAGTACTTC.

The chain couples TRBV19 to TRBJ2-3; TRBD2 matches at 10 bases. V shed 2 bases, J shed 3 bases, and the junction held 5 bases outside the gene matches. This CDR3 has 16 amino acids. CDR1 is LNHDA and CDR2 is SQIVND in the germline V gene (reference sequence). The CDR3 here is CASSILAGAGTDTQYF. In DNA, the CDR3 is TGTGCCAGTAGTATACTAGCGGGGGCAGGAACAGATACGCAGTATTTT.

The chain recombines TRBV18 with TRBJ2-2; TRBD2 is a possible D gene (5 bases). This CDR3 spans 15 amino acids. Looked up from germline, CDR1 is KGHSH and CDR2 is LQKENI. V lost 2 bases and J lost 4, with 11 bases in between. The CDR3 is CASSPYTGSTGELFF. DNA of the CDR3: TGTGCCAGCTCACCATATACGGGGAGCACCGGGGAGCTGTTTTTT.

The chain couples TRBV6-6 to TRBJ2-1; 7 bases are shared with TRBD2. The CDR3 is made up of 15 amino acids. The germline V gene encodes CDR1 MNHNY and CDR2 SVGAGI (reference sequence). J gave up 0 bases and V 6 bases, and 5 bases lay outside the gene matches. For the CDR3, the DNA is TGTGCCAGCAGAGTAGCGGGTAGCTCCTACAATGAGCAGTTCTTC. Translated, it gives CASRVAGSSYNEQFF.

The rearrangement joins TRBV5-6 to TRBJ2-3; 9 bases agree with TRBD1. The germline CDR1 and CDR2 sequences are SGHDT and YYEEEE. This CDR3 contains 16 residues. V lost 1 base, J lost 3 bases, and 6 bases stayed unmatched. The CDR3 reads CASSLIRQGGTDTQYF. CDR3 bases: TGTGCCAGCAGCTTGATAAGACAGGGGGGGACAGATACGCAGTATTTT.

The rearrangement uses TRBV28 and TRBJ1-1; no clear D gene. The CDR3 sequence is 14 residues long. The V gene lost 5 bases and the J gene lost 4 bases, with 14 bases spanning the gap. Germline CDR1 reads MDHEN; CDR2 reads SYDVKM. In DNA, the CDR3 is TGTGCCAGCAGTGACGCCGCTAGGTTCACTGAAGCTTTCTTT. This codes for CASSDAARFTEAFF.

The J gene is TRBJ2-7, the V gene TRBV9; D possibly corresponds to TRBD1 (6 bases). V was cut by 0 bases and J by 2 bases, with 9 bases left in between. This CDR3 contains 14 residues. The V gene's germline CDR1 is SGDLS and CDR2 YYNGEE. For the CDR3, the DNA is TGTGCCAGCAGCGTAGCGGACAGCCCCTACGAGCAGTACTTC. Residues: CASSVADSPYEQYF.

The chain joins TRBV9 to TRBJ1-6; 9 bases are shared with TRBD1. The V segment lost 5 bases and the J segment 7 bases; nucleotides outside the gene matches: 4. The CDR3 is 14 residues long. CDR1 and CDR2 from the germline V gene are SGDLS and YYNGEE. For the CDR3, the DNA is TGTGCCAGCAGTGATGGACAGGGGAATTCACCCCTCCACTTT. Its translation: CASSDGQGNSPLHF. The variable domain in full, completed from reference TRBV9 and TRBJ1-6, reads DSGVTQTPKHLITATGQRVTLRCSPRSGDLSVYWYQQSLDQGLQFLIQYYNGEERAKGNILERFSAQQFPDLHSELNLSSLELGDSALYFCASSDGQGNSPLHFGNGTRLTVT.

The rearrangement links TRBV30 to TRBJ2-7; TRBD2 might be the D (6 bases). Germline CDR1 GTSNPN, CDR2 SVGIG (reference sequence). The V and J ends lost 8 bases and 2 bases respectively, with 22 bases between them. This CDR3 region has 15 residues. The CDR3 loop reads CARVTQGGPTYEQYF. CDR3 DNA: TGTGCCCGAGTGACCCAGGGAGGCCCGACCTACGAGCAGTACTTC.

The V gene is TRBV13, the J gene TRBJ2-7; 10 nucleotides line up with TRBD2. The CDR3 has 15 amino acids. The junction had 6 bases not matched to a gene; V was cut back by 5 bases and J by 2 bases. Germline CDR1 and CDR2: PRHDT and FYEKMQ (reference sequence). CDR3 coding DNA: TGTGCCAGCAGCCAGCTAGGACTAGCGGCCTACGAGCAGTACTTC. Protein: CASSQLGLAAYEQYF.

V is TRBV9 and J is TRBJ2-3; perhaps TRBD2 as D (5 bases). The germline gives CDR1 SGDLS, CDR2 YYNGEE. The V end lost 0 bases, the J end lost 2 bases, and 10 bases lay between the germline ends. This CDR3 has 15 residues. In DNA form, the CDR3 reads TGTGCCAGCAGCGTAGGCAGCGGCTCCACAGATACGCAGTATTTT. The encoded protein is CASSVGSGSTDTQYF.

The chain uses TRBV7-3 and TRBJ2-2, with 8 bases fitting TRBD1. The CDR3 loop spans 14 amino acids. Germline V gene lookup returns CDR1 SGHTA and CDR2 FQGTGA. V trimming: 4 bases; J trimming: 3 bases; junction bases outside the gene matches: 1. The CDR3: CASSSDRDTGELFF. The CDR3 region has the DNA TGTGCCAGCAGCTCGGACAGGGACACCGGGGAGCTGTTTTTT.

The chain links TRBV7-9 to TRBJ1-6; 8 nucleotides match TRBD1. Germline-derived CDR1 and CDR2 are SEHNR and FQNEAQ (reference sequence). CDR3 length: 17 residues. The ends lost 4 bases at V and 9 bases at J; junction bases unmatched: 14. The CDR3 bases are TGTGCCAGCAGCTCCTTAGATTGGGGACAGGCCTCTTCACCCCTCCACTTT. Translated: CASSSLDWGQASSPLHF. Full variable domain (rest looked up from reference TRBV7-9 and TRBJ1-6): DTGVSQNPRHKITKRGQNVTFRCDPISEHNRLYWYRQTLGQGPEFLTYFQNEAQLEKSRLLSDRFSAERPKGSFSTLEIQRTEQGDSAMYLCASSSLDWGQASSPLHFGNGTRLTVT.

The chain uses TRBV5-1 and TRBJ2-7; D might be TRBD2 (6 bases). Germline values: CDR1 SGHRS, CDR2 YFSETQ. The CDR3 totals 17 residues. The V gene lost 4 bases and the J gene lost 3 bases, with 23 bases spanning the gap. The CDR3 DNA reads as TGCGCCAGCAGCCCGGGGGACCAACTGGTTCCTTTCTACGAGCAGTACTTC. The encoded protein is CASSPGDQLVPFYEQYF.

V gene TRBV28 combines with J gene TRBJ1-4, with 11 bases identical to TRBD1. Germline CDR1 is MDHEN and CDR2 is SYDVKM. The ends lost 10 bases at V and 0 bases at J; junction bases unmatched: 4. The CDR3 is made up of 15 amino acids. The CDR3 reads CAMGGQGATNEKLFF. Written as DNA, the CDR3 is TGTGCCATGGGGGGACAGGGGGCAACTAATGAAAAACTGTTTTTT.

The CDR3 DNA follows: TGTGCCGGAGAGGACAGGGGGCTTTACAATGAGCAGTTCTTC. This encodes CAGEDRGLYNEQFF. The rearrangement uses TRBV19 and TRBJ2-1; 11 nucleotides agree with TRBD1. This CDR3 spans 14 amino acids. The germline CDR1 and CDR2 sequences are LNHDA and SQIVND (reference sequence). After removal of 11 bases from V and 4 bases from J, the junction contained 7 bases not matched to a gene. Supplemented by reference TRBV19 and TRBJ2-1, the full variable domain reads DGGITQSPKYLFRKEGQNVTLSCEQNLNHDAMYWYRQDPGQGLRLIYYSQIVNDFQKGDIAEGYSVSREKKESFPLTVTSAQKNPTAFYLCAGEDRGLYNEQFFGPGTRLTVL.

Notes on this clone: The sample contains more than one DNA sequence encoding this CDR3. The chain carries TRBV5-1 and TRBJ1-1, with a possible D match to TRBD1 (6 bases). CDR1 is SGHRS and CDR2 is YFSETQ in the germline V gene. The CDR3 spans 13 residues. V dropped 5 bases and J dropped 1 base, with 9 bases sitting between them. CDR3 DNA: TGCGCCAGCAGTTTACAGGGGAACACTGAAGCTTTCTTT. Amino acids: CASSLQGNTEAFF.

CDR3 coding DNA: TGTGCCAGCAGGGACAGAAACAATGAGCAGTTCTTC. It translates to CASRDRNNEQFF. The V gene is TRBV6-6, the J gene TRBJ2-1, with a weak D call TRBD1 (6 bases). This CDR3 region has 12 residues. Per germline, CDR1 MNHNY and CDR2 SVGAGI (reference sequence). V shed 6 bases and J shed 5 bases, with 8 bases lying between them.